The following is a T cell receptor (beta chain) sequence with its context. Its matching antigen is unknown. Germline V gene sequence: CDR1 MDHEN, CDR2 SYDVKM. This CDR3 is 15 amino acids long. The V end lost 7 bases, the J end lost 0 bases, and 14 bases lay between the germline ends. This sample is drawn from a study of T cell repertoires in cytomegalovirus infection. Looking at the study overall: Public TCR beta signatures were indicative of both CMV infection and a matching HLA type. Notes on the study in general: Cumulative frequency (of public TCR beta family members) identified carriers of CMV plus the relevant HLA. CMV-specific HLA-C-restricted TCR beta clonotypes dominated the ex vivo response.

TCRdb reanalysed the reads using MiXCR and keeps one entry per CDR3 protein. The data show some 700,000 distinct CDR3 sequences, with approximately 40% seen just once and 2.5% to 3.5% held by the top ten. This TCR derives from a human donor in good health (CMV status not recorded). Some clones in this sample may be carry-over from other donors' samples. The chain has TRBV28 and TRBJ2-3; TRBD2 is a possible D gene (6 bases). Sequenced: PBMCs. In DNA form, the CDR3 reads TGTGCCAGCACGACTCCGGGAGACAGCACAGATACGCAGTATTTT. Its protein is CASTTPGDSTDTQYF.